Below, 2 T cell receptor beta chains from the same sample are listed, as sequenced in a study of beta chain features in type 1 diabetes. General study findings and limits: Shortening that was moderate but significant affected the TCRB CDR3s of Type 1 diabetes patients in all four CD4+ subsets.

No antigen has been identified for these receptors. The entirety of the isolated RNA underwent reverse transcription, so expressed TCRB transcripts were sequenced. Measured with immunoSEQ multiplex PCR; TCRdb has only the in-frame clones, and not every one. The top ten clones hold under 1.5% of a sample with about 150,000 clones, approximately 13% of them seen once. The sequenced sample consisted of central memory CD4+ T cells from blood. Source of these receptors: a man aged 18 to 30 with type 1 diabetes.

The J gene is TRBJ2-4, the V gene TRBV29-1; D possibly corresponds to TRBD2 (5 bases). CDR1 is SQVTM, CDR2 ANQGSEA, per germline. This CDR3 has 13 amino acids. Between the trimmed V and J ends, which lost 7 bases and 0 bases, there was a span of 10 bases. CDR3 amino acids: CSAGEGAKNIQYF. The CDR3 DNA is TGCAGCGCGGGTGAGGGAGCCAAAAACATTCAGTACTTC.

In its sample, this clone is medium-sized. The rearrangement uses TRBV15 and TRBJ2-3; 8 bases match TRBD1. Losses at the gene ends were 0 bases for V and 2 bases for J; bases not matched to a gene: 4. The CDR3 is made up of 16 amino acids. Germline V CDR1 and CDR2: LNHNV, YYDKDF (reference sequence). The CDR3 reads CATSRDQGAATDTQYF. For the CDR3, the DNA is TGTGCCACCAGCAGAGATCAGGGGGCCGCCACAGATACGCAGTATTTT.